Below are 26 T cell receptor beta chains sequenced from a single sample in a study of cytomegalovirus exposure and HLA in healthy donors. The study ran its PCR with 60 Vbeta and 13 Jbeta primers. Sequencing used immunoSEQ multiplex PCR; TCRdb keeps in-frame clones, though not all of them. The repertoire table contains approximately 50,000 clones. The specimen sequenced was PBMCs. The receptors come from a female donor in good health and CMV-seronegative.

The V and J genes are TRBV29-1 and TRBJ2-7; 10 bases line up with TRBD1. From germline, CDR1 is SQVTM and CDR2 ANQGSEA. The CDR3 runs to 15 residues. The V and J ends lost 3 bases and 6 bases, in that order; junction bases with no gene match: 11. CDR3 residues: CSVDSAGTGVGEQYF. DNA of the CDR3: TGCAGCGTTGACTCGGCCGGGACAGGGGTCGGCGAGCAGTACTTC.

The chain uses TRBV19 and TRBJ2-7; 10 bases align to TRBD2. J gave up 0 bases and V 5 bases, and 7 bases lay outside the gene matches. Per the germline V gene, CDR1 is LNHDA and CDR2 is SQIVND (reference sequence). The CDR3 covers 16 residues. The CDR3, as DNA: TGTGCCAGTAGTGCCTGGGCTAGCGGGAGCTCCTACGAGCAGTACTTC. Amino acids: CASSAWASGSSYEQYF.

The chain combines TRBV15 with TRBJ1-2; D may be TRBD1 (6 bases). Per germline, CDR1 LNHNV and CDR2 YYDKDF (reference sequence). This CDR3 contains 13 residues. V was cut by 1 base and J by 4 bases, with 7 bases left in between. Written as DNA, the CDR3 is TGTGCCACCAGCAGAGTGGGGGCCTATGGCTACACCTTC. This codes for CATSRVGAYGYTF.

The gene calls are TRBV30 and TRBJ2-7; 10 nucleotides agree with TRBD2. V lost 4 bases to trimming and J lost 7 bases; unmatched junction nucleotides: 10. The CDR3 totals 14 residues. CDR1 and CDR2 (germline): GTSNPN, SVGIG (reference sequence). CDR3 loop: CAWNSRLAGGEQYF. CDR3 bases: TGTGCCTGGAACTCTCGACTAGCGGGTGGAGAGCAGTACTTC.

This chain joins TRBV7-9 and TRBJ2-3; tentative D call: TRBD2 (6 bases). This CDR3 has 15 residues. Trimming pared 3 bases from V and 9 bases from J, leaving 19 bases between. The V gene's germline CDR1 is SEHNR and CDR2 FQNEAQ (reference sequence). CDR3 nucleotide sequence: TGTGCCAGCAGCTTCATACAGGTTACGGGGGACACGCAGTATTTT. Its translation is CASSFIQVTGDTQYF.

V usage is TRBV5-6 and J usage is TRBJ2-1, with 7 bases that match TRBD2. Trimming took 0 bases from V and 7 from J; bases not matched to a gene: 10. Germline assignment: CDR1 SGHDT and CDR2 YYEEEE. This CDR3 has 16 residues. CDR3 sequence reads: CASSLAIAGLLNEQFF. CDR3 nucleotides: TGTGCCAGCAGCTTGGCCATAGCGGGCTTACTAAATGAGCAGTTCTTC.

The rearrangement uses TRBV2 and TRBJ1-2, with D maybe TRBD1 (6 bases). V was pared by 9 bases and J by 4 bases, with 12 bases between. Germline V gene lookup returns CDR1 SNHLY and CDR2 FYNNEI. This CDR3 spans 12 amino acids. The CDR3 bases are TGTGCCAGGAGGACAGAAGTCTATGGCTACACCTTC. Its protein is CARRTEVYGYTF.

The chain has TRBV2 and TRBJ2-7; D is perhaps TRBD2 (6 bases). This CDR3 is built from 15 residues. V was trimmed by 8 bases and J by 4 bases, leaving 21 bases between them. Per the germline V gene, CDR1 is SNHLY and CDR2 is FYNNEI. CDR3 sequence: CASWIPGLQRYEQYF. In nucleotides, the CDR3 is TGTGCCAGCTGGATACCGGGACTCCAACGGTACGAGCAGTACTTC.

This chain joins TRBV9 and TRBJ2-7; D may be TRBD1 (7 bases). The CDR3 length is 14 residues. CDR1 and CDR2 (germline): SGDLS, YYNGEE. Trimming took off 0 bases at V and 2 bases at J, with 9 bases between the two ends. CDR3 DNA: TGTGCCAGCAGCGTAGGGAGGGGGCCCTACGAGCAGTACTTC. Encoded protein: CASSVGRGPYEQYF.

In DNA, the CDR3 is TGTGCCAGCAGCTTAGAACAGCCCCTCTATGGCTACACCTTC. The encoded protein is CASSLEQPLYGYTF. The J gene is TRBJ1-2, the V gene TRBV7-8; D remains ambiguous. V dropped 1 base and J dropped 4 bases, with 10 bases sitting between them. This CDR3 has 14 residues. Germline lookup yields CDR1 SGHVS and CDR2 FQNEAQ.

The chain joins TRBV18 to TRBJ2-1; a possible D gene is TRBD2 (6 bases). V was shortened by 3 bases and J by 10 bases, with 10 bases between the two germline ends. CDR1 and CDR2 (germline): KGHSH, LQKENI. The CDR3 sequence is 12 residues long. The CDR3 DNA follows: TGTGCCAGCTCACCGACCCGGGAGGAGCAGTTCTTC. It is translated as CASSPTREEQFF.

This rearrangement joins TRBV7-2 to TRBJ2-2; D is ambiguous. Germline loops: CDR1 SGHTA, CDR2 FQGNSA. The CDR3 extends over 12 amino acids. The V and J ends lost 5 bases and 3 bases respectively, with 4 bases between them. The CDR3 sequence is CASSPYTGELFF. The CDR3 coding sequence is TGTGCCAGCAGCCCGTACACCGGGGAGCTGTTTTTT.

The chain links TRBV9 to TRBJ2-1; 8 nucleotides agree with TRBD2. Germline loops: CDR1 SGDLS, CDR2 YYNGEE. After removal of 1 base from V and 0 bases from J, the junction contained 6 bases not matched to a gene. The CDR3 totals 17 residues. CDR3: CASSVLPSGYSYNEQFF. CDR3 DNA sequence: TGTGCCAGCAGCGTACTTCCTAGCGGGTACTCCTACAATGAGCAGTTCTTC.

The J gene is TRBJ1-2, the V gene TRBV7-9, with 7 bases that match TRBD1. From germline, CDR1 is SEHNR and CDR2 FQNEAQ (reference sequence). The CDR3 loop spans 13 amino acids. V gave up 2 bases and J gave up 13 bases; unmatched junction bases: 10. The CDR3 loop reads CASSLTTGILFTF. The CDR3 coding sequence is TGTGCCAGCAGCTTAACGACAGGGATACTATTCACCTTC.

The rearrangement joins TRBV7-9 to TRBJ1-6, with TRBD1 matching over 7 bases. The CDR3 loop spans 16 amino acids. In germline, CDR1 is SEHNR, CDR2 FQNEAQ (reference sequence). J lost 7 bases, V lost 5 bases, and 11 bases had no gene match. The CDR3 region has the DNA TGTGCCAGCAGCCACAACCCCGGGACAGTAAATTCACCCCTCCACTTT. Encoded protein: CASSHNPGTVNSPLHF. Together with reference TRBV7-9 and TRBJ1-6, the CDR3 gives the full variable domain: DTGVSQNPRHKITKRGQNVTFRCDPISEHNRLYWYRQTLGQGPEFLTYFQNEAQLEKSRLLSDRFSAERPKGSFSTLEIQRTEQGDSAMYLCASSHNPGTVNSPLHFGNGTRLTVT.

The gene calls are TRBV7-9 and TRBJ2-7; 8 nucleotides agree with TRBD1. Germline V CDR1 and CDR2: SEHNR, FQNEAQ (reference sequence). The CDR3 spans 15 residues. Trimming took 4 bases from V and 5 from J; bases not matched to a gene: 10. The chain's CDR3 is CASSSRIQGGHEQYF. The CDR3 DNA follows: TGTGCCAGCAGCTCCCGTATACAGGGGGGCCACGAGCAGTACTTC. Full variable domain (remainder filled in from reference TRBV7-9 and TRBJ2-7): DTGVSQNPRHKITKRGQNVTFRCDPISEHNRLYWYRQTLGQGPEFLTYFQNEAQLEKSRLLSDRFSAERPKGSFSTLEIQRTEQGDSAMYLCASSSRIQGGHEQYFGPGTRLTVT.

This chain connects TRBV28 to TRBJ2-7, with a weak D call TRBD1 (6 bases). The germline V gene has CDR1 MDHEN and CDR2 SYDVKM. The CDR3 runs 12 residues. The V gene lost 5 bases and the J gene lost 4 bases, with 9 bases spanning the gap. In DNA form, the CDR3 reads TGTGCCAGCAGTCTGACAGGATACGAGCAGTACTTC. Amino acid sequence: CASSLTGYEQYF.

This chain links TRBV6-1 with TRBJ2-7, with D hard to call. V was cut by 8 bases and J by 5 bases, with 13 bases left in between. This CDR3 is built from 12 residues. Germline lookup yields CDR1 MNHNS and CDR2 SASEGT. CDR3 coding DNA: TGTGCCAGCGTCGGTCCTGGGCACGAGCAGTACTTC. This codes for CASVGPGHEQYF.

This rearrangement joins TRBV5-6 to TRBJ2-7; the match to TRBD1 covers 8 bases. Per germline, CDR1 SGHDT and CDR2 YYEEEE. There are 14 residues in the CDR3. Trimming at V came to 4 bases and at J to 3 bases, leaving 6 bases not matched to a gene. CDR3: CASSPQGVGYEQYF. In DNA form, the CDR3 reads TGTGCCAGCAGCCCACAGGGGGTTGGCTACGAGCAGTACTTC.

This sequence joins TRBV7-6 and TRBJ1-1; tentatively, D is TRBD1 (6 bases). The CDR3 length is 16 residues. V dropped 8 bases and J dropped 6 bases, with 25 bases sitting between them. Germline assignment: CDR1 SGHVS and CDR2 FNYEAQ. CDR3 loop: CASCQLLTGRCAEAFF. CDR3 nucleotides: TGTGCCAGCTGTCAACTTTTGACAGGCCGCTGTGCTGAAGCTTTCTTT.

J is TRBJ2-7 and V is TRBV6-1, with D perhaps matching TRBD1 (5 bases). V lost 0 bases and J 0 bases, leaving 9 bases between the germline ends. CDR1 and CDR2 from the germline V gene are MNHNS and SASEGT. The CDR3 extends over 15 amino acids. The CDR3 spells CASSEALGHSYEQYF. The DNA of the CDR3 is TGTGCCAGCAGTGAAGCTCTAGGACACTCCTACGAGCAGTACTTC.

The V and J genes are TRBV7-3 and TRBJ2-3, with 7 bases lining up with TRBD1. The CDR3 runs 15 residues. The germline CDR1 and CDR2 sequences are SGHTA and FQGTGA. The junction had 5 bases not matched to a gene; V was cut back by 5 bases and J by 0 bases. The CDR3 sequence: CASSRGQASTDTQYF. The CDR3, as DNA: TGTGCCAGCAGCCGCGGACAGGCCAGCACAGATACGCAGTATTTT.

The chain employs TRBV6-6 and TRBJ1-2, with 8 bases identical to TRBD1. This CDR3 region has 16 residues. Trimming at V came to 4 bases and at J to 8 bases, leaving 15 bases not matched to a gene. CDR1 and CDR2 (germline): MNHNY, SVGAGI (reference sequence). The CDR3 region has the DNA TGTGCCAGCAGTTCCCGACCCGACAGGGGTCTCGACGGCTACACCTTC. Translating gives CASSSRPDRGLDGYTF.

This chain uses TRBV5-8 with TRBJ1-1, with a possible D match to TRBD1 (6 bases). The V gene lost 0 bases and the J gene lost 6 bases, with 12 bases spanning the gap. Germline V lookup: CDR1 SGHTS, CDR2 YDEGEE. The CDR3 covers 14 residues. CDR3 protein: CASSLGARGSEAFF. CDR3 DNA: TGTGCCAGCAGCTTGGGGGCCAGGGGTTCTGAAGCTTTCTTT.

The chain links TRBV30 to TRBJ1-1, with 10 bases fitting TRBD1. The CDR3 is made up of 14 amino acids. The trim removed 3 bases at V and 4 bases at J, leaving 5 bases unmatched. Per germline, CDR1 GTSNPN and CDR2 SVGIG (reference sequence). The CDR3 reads CAWRSGQGVTEAFF. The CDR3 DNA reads TGTGCCTGGAGAAGTGGACAGGGGGTCACTGAAGCTTTCTTT.

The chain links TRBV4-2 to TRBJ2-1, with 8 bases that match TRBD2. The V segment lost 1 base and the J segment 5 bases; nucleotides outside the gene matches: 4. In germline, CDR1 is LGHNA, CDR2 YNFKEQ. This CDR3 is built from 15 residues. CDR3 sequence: CASSQGVAGNNEQFF. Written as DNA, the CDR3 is TGTGCCAGCAGCCAAGGGGTAGCGGGAAACAATGAGCAGTTCTTC.